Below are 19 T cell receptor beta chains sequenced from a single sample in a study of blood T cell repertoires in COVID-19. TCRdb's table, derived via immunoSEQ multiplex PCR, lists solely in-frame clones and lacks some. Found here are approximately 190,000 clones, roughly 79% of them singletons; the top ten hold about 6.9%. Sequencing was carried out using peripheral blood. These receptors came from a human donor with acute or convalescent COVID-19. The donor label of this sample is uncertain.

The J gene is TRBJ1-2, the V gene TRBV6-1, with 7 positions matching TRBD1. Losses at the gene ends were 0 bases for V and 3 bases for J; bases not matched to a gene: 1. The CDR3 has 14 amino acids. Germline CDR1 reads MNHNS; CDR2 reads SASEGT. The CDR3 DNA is TGTGCCAGCAGTGAAGCGGGACAGTACTATGGCTACACCTTC. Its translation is CASSEAGQYYGYTF.

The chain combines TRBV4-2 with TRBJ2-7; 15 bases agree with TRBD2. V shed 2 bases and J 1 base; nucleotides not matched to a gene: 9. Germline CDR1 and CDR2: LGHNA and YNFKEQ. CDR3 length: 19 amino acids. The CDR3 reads CASSQSGLAGGIGSYEQYF. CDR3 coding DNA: TGTGCCAGCAGCCAATCCGGACTAGCGGGAGGGATCGGGTCCTACGAGCAGTACTTC.

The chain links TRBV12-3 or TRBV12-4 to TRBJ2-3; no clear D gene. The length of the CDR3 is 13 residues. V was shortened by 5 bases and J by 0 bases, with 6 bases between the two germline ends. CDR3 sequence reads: CASSLLSTDTQYF. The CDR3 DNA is TGTGCCAGCAGTCTCCTTAGCACAGATACGCAGTATTTT.

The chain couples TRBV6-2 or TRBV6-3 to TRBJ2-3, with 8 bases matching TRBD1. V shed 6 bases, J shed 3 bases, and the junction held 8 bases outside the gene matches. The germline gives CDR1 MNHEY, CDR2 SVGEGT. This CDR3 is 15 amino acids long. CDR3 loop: CASSRRTGLTDTQYF. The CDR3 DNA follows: TGTGCCAGCAGCCGCCGGACAGGGTTAACAGATACGCAGTATTTT.

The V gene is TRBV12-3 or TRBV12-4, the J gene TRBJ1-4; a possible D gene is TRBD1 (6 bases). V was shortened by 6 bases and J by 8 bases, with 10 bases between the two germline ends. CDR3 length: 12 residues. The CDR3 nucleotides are TGTGCCAGCAGCTTGGACAGCGAAAAACTGTTTTTT. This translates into CASSLDSEKLFF.

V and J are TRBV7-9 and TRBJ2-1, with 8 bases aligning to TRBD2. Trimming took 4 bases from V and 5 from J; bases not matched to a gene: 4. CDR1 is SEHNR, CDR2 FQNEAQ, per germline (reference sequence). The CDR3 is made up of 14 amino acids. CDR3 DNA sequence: TGTGCCAGCAGCTCGATTAGCGGGAACAATGAGCAGTTCTTC. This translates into CASSSISGNNEQFF.

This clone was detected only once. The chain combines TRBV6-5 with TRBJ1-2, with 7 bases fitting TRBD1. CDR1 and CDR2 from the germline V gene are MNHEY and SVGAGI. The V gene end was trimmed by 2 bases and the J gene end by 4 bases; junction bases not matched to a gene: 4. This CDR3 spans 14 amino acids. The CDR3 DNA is TGTGCCAGCAGTTACCAGCGACAGGGCTATGGCTACACCTTC. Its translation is CASSYQRQGYGYTF.

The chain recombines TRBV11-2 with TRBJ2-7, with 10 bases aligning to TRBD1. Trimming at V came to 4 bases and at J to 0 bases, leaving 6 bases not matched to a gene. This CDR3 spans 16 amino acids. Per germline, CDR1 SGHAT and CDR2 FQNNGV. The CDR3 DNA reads TGTGCCAGCAGCTCGACAGGGGGCAAGTCCTCCTACGAGCAGTACTTC. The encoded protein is CASSSTGGKSSYEQYF.

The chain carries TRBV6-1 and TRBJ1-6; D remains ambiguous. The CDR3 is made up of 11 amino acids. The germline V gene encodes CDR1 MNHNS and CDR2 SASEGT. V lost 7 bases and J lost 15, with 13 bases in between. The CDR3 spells CASTARRDLHF. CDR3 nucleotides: TGTGCCAGCACCGCCCGCCGCGACCTCCACTTT.

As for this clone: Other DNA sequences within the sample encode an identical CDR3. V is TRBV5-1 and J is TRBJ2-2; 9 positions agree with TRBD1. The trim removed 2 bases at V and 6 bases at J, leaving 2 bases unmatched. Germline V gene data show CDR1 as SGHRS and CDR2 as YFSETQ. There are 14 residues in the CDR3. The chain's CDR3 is CASSLGQGPGELFF. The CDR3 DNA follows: TGCGCCAGCAGCTTAGGACAGGGGCCCGGGGAGCTGTTTTTT.

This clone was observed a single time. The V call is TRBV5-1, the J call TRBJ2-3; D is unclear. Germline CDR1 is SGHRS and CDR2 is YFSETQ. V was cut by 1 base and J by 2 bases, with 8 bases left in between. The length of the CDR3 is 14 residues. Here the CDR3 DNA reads TGCGCCAGCAGCTTGTCGCAGGTCACAGATACGCAGTATTTT. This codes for CASSLSQVTDTQYF. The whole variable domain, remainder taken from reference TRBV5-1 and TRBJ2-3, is KAGVTQTPRYLIKTRGQQVTLSCSPISGHRSVSWYQQTPGQGLQFLFEYFSETQRNKGNFPGRFSGRQFSNSRSEMNVSTLELGDSALYLCASSLSQVTDTQYFGPGTRLTVL.

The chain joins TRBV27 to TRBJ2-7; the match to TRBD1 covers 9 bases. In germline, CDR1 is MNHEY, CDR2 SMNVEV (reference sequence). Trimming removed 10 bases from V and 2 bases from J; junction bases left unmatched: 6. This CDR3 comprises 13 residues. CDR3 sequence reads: CANHRGLPYEQYF. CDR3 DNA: TGTGCCAATCACAGGGGGCTACCCTACGAGCAGTACTTC.

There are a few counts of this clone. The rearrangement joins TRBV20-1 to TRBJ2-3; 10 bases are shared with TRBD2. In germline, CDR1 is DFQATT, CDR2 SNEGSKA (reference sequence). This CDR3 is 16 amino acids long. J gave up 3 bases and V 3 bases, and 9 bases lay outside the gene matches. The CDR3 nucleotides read TGCAGTGCTAGTCCCTCGCTAGCGGGAGCAACAGATACGCAGTATTTT. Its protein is CSASPSLAGATDTQYF.

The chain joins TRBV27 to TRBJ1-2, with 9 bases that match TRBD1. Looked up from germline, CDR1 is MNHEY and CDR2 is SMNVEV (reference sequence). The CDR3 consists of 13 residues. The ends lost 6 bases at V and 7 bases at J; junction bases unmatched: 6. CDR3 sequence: CASSLQGAGGYTF. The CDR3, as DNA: TGTGCCAGCAGCTTACAGGGGGCAGGTGGCTACACCTTC.

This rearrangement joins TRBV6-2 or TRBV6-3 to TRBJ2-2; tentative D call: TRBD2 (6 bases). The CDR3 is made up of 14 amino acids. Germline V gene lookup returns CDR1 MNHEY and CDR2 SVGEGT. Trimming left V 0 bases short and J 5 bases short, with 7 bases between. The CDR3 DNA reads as TGTGCCAGCAGTTACTCACTAGCTACCGGGGAGCTGTTTTTT. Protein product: CASSYSLATGELFF.

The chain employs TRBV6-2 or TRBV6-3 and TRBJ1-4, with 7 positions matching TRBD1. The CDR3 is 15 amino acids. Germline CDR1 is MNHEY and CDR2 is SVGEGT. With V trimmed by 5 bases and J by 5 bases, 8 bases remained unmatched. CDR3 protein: CASSQGQAQNEKLFF. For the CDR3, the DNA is TGTGCCAGCAGTCAAGGACAGGCGCAGAATGAAAAACTGTTTTTT.

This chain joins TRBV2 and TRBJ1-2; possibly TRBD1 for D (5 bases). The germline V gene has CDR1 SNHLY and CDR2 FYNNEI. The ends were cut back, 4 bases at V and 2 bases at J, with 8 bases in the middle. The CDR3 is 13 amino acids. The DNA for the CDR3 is TGTGCCAGCAGTGGGGGCCAGAACTATGGCTACACCTTC. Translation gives CASSGGQNYGYTF.

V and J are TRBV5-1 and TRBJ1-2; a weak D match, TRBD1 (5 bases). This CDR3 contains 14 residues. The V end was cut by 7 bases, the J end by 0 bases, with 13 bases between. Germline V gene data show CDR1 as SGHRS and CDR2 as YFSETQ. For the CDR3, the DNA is TGCGCCAGCGCAACTCTGACAGCTAACTATGGCTACACCTTC. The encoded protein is CASATLTANYGYTF. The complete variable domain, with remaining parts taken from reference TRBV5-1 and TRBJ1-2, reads KAGVTQTPRYLIKTRGQQVTLSCSPISGHRSVSWYQQTPGQGLQFLFEYFSETQRNKGNFPGRFSGRQFSNSRSEMNVSTLELGDSALYLCASATLTANYGYTFGSGTRLTVV.

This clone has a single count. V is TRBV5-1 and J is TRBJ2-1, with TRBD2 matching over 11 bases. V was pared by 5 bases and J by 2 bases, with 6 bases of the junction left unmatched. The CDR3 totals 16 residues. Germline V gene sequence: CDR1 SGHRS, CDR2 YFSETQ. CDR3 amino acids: CASSTGTSGAYNEQFF. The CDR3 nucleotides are TGCGCCAGCAGTACCGGGACTAGCGGTGCCTACAATGAGCAGTTCTTC.